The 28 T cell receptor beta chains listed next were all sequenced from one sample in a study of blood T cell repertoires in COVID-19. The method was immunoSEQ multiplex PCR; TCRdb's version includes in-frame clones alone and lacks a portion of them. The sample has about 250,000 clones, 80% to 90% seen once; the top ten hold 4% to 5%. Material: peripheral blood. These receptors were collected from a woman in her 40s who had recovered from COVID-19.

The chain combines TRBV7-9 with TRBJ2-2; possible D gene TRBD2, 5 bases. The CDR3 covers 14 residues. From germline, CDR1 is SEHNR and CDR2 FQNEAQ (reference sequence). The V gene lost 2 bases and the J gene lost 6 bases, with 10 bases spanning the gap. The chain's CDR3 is CASSLYVEAGELFF. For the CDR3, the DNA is TGTGCCAGCAGCTTATATGTGGAGGCCGGGGAGCTGTTTTTT.

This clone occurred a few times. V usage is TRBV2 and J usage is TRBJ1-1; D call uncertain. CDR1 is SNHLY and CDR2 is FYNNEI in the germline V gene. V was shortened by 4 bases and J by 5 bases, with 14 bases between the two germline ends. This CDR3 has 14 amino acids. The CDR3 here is CASSVNGRRTEAFF. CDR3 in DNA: TGTGCCAGCAGTGTAAACGGGAGGAGGACTGAAGCTTTCTTT.

Here the CDR3 reads CASSHDLRFPYEQYV. DNA of the CDR3: TGTGCCAGCAGCCATGATTTACGGTTCCCCTACGAGCAGTACGTC. The chain joins TRBV5-6 to TRBJ2-7, with no clear D. From germline, CDR1 is SGHDT and CDR2 YYEEEE. With 4 bases removed from V and 2 bases from J, the gap between germline ends came to 16 bases. This CDR3 spans 15 amino acids.

CDR3 in DNA: TGTGCCAGCAGCCGACTAGCGGGAGGTAACACCGGGGAGCTGTTTTTT. Protein product: CASSRLAGGNTGELFF. The chain combines TRBV5-4 with TRBJ2-2; 13 bases align to TRBD2. Germline CDR1 is SGHNT and CDR2 is YYREEE (reference sequence). V gave up 4 bases and J gave up 2 bases; unmatched junction bases: 2. The CDR3 contains 16 residues.

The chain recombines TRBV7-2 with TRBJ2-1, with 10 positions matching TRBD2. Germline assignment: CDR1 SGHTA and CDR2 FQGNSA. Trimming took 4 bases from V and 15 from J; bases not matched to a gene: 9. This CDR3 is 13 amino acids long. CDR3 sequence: CASSYFSAGGRFF. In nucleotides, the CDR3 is TGTGCCAGCAGCTACTTCTCAGCGGGAGGGAGGTTCTTC.

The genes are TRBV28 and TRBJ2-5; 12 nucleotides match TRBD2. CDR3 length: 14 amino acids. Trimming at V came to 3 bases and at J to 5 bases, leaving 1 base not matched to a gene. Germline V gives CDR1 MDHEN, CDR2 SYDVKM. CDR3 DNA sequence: TGTGCCAGCAGTTTTGGGACTAGCGGGGAGACCCAGTACTTC. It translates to CASSFGTSGETQYF.

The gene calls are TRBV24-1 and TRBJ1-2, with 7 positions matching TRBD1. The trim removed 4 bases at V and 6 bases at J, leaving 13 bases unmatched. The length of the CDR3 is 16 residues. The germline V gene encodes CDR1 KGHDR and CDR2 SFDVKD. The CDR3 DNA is TGTGCCACCAGTGACCCCACGAACGGACAGGCTCATGGCTACACCTTC. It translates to CATSDPTNGQAHGYTF.

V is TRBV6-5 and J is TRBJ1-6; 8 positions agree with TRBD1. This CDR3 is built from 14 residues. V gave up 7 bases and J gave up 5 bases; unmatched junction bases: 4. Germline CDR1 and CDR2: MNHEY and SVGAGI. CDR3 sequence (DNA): TGTGCCAGCAAACAGGGGGGAGATAATTCACCCCTCCACTTT. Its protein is CASKQGGDNSPLHF.

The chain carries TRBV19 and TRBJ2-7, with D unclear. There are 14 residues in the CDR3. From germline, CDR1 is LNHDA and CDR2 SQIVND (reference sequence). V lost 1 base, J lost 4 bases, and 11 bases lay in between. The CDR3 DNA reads TGTGCCAGTAGTATAGGGGCAGGTCGATACGAGCAGTACTTC. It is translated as CASSIGAGRYEQYF. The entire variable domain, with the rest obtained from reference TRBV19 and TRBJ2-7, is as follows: DGGITQSPKYLFRKEGQNVTLSCEQNLNHDAMYWYRQDPGQGLRLIYYSQIVNDFQKGDIAEGYSVSREKKESFPLTVTSAQKNPTAFYLCASSIGAGRYEQYFGPGTRLTVT.

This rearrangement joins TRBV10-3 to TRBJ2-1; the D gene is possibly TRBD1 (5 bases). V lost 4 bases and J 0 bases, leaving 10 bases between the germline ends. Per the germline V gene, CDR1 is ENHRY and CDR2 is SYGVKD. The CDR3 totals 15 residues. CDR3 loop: CAISAGQNSYNEQFF. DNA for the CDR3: TGTGCCATCAGTGCAGGGCAGAACTCCTACAATGAGCAGTTCTTC.

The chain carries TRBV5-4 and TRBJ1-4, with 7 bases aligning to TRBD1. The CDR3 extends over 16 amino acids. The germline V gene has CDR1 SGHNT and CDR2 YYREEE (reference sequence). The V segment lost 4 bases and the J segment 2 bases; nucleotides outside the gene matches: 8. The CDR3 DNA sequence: TGTGCCAGCAGCCCAGACATAGGGGGCACTAATGAAAAACTGTTTTTT. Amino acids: CASSPDIGGTNEKLFF.

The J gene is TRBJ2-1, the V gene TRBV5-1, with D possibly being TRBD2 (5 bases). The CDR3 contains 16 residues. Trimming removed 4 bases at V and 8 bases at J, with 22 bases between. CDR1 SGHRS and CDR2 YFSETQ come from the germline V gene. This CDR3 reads CASSPTLGLDGDEQFF. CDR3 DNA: TGCGCCAGCAGCCCTACCCTTGGACTTGACGGGGATGAGCAGTTCTTC.

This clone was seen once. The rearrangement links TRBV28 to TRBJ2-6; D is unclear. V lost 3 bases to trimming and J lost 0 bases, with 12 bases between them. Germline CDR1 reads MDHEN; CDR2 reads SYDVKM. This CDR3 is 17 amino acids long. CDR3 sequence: CASSLGRFGSGANVLTF. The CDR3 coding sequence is TGTGCCAGCAGTTTGGGCCGTTTTGGCTCTGGGGCCAACGTCCTGACTTTC.

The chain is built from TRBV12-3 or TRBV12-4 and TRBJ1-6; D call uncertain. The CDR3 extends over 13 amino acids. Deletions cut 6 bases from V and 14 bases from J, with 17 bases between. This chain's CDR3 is CASSSPAGTTLHF. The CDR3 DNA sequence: TGTGCCAGCAGCTCACCTGCAGGCACAACCCTCCACTTT.

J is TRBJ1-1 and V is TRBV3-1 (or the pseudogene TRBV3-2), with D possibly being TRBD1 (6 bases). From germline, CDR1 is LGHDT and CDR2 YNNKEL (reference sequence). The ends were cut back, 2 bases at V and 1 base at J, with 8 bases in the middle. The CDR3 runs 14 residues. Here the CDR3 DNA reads TGTGCCAGCAGCCAACGGGACAAGAACACTGAAGCTTTCTTT. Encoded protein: CASSQRDKNTEAFF.

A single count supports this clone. CDR3 protein: CASSLTTSVETQYF. In DNA, the CDR3 is TGTGCCAGCAGTCTCACGACTAGCGTGGAGACCCAGTACTTC. The J gene is TRBJ2-5, the V gene TRBV28; 8 bases map to TRBD2. Germline V lookup: CDR1 MDHEN, CDR2 SYDVKM. This CDR3 has 14 residues. V gave up 5 bases and J gave up 5 bases; unmatched junction bases: 7.

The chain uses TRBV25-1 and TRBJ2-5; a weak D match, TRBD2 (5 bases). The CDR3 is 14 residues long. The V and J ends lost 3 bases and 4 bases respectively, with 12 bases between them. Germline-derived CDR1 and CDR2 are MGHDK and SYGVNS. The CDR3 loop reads CASSDAPRGETQYF. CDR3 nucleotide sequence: TGTGCCAGCAGTGACGCTCCCCGGGGAGAGACCCAGTACTTC.

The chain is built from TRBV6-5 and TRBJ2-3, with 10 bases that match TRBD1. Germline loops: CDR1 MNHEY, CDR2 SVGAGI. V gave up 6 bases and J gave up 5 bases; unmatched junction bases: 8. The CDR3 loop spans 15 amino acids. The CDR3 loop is CASRTGQGVGDTQYF. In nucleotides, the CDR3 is TGTGCCAGCAGAACTGGACAGGGGGTGGGAGATACGCAGTATTTT.

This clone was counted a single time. CDR3 region: CASSERSGSNQPQHF. For the CDR3, the DNA is TGTGCCAGCAGCGAAAGATCGGGGAGCAATCAGCCCCAGCATTTT. The chain couples TRBV7-2 to TRBJ1-5; D remains ambiguous. The CDR3 sequence is 15 residues long. The V gene's germline CDR1 is SGHTA and CDR2 FQGNSA. Trimming took 5 bases from V and 1 from J, leaving 12 bases between them.

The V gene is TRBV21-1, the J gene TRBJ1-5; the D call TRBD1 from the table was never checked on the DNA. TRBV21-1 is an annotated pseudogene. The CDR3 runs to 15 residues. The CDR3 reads CASSFRDRGPQPQHF. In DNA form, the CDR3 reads TGTGCCAGCAGCTTCCGGGACAGGGGGCCTCAGCCCCAGCATTTT.

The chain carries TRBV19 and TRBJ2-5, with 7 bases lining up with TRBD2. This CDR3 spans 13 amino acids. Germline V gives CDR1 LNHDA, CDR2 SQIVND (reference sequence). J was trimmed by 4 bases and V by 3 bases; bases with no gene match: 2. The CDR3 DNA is TGTGCCAGTAGTATTTCGGGGGGAGAGACCCAGTACTTC. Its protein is CASSISGGETQYF.

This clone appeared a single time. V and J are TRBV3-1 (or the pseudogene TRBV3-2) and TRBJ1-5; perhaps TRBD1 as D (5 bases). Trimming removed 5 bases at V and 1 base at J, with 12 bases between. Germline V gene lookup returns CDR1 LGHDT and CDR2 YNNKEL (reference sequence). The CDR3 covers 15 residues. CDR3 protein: CASSAGAGSNQPQHF. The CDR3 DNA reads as TGTGCCAGCAGCGCCGGGGCGGGGAGCAATCAGCCCCAGCATTTT.

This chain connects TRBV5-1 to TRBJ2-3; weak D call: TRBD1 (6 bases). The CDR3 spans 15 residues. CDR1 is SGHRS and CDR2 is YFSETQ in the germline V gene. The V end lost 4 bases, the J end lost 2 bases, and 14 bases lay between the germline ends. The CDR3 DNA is TGCGCCAGCAGCCCAGGGGAAGGCTTCACAGATACGCAGTATTTT. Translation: CASSPGEGFTDTQYF.

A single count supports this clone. CDR3 residues: CASSYPDRSYEQYF. The CDR3 nucleotides read TGTGCCAGCAGTTACCCCGACAGATCCTACGAGCAGTACTTC. V and J are TRBV6-6 and TRBJ2-7; tentatively, D is TRBD1 (5 bases). CDR3 size: 14 residues. Between the trimmed V and J ends, which lost 2 bases and 1 base, there was a span of 9 bases. Germline values: CDR1 MNHNY, CDR2 SVGAGI (reference sequence).

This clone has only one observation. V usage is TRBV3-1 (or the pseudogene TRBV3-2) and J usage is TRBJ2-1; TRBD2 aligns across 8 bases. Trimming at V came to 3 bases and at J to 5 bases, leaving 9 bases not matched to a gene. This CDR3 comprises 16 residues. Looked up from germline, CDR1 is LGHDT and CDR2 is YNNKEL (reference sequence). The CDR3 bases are TGTGCCAGCAGCCAGGCTAGCGGGTCACCTGACAATGAGCAGTTCTTC. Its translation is CASSQASGSPDNEQFF.

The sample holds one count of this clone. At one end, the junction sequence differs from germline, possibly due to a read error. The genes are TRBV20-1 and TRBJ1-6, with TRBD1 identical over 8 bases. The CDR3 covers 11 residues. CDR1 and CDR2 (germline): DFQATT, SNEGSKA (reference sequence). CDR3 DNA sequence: TGCAGTGCCGGGGGGAAGGACAGGGTTTACTTT. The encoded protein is CSAGGKDRVYF.

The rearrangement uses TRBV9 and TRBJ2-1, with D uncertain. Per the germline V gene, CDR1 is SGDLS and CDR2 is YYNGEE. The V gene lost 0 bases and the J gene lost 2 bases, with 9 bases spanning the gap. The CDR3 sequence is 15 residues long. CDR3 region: CASSVATATYNEQFF. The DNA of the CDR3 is TGTGCCAGCAGCGTAGCTACCGCCACCTACAATGAGCAGTTCTTC.

CDR3 nucleotides: TGTGCCAGCAGTCTTAACCGCCGCGGAGGGGAGCTGTTTTTT. It codes for CASSLNRRGGELFF. The chain is built from TRBV28 and TRBJ2-2; D unresolved. The germline V and J ends were trimmed by 5 bases and 8 bases, with 15 bases remaining between them. The V gene's germline CDR1 is MDHEN and CDR2 SYDVKM. This CDR3 is 14 amino acids long.